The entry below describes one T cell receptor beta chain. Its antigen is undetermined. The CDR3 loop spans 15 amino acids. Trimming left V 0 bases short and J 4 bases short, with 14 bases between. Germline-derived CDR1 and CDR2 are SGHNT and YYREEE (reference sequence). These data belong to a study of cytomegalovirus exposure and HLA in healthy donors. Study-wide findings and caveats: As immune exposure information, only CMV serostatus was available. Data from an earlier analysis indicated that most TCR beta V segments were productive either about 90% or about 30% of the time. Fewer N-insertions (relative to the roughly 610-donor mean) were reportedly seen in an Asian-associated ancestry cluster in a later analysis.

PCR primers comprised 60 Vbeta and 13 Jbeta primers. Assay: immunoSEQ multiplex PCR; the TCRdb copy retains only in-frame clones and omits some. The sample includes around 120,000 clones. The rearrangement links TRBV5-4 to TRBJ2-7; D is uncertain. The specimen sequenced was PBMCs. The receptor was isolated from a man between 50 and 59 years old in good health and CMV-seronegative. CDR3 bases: TGTGCCAGCAGCTTGGGGTCAAACCTAAATTACGAGCAGTACTTC. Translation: CASSLGSNLNYEQYF.